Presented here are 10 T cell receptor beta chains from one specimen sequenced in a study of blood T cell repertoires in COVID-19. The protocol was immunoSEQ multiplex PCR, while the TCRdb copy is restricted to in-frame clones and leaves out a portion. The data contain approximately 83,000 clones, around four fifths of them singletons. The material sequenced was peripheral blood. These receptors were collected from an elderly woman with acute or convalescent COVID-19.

The CDR3 DNA reads TGTGCCACCAGTCGGGAGAACACTGAAGCTTTCTTT. This gives the protein CATSRENTEAFF. The rearrangement joins TRBV24-1 to TRBJ1-1; D gene ambiguous. Germline CDR1 and CDR2: KGHDR and SFDVKD. Trimming stripped 6 bases from V and 1 base from J, with 5 bases between. The CDR3 sequence is 12 residues long.

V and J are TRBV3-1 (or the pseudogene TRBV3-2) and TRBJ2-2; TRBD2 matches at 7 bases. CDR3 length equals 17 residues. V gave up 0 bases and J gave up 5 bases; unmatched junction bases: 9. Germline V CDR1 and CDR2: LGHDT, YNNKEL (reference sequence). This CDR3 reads CASSQEGTTRGTGELFF. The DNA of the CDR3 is TGTGCCAGCAGCCAAGAGGGGACTACCAGAGGTACCGGGGAGCTGTTTTTT.

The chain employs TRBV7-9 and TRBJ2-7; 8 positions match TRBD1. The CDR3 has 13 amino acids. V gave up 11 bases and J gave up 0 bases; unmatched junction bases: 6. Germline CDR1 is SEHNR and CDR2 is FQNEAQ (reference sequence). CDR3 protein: CAGQGPHSYEQYF. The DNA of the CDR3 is TGTGCCGGACAGGGCCCGCACTCCTACGAGCAGTACTTC.

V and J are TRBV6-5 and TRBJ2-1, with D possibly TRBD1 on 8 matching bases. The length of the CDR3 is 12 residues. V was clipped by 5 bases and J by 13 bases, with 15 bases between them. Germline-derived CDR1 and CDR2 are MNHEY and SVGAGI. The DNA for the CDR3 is TGTGCCAGCAGTAAGGACAGGGAGGGACAGTTCTTC. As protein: CASSKDREGQFF.

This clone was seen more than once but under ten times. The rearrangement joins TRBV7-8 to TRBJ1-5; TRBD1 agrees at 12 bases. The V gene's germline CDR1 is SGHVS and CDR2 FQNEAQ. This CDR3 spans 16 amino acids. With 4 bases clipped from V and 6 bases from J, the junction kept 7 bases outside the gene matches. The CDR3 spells CASSSFGTGGRQPQHF. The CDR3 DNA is TGTGCCAGCAGCTCTTTCGGGACAGGGGGCCGTCAGCCCCAGCATTTT.

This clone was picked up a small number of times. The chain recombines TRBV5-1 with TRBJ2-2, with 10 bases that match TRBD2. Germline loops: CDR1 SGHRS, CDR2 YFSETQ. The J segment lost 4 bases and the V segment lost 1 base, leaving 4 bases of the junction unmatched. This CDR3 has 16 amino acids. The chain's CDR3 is CASSLQLAGSTGELFF. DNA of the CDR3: TGCGCCAGCAGCTTGCAACTAGCGGGAAGCACCGGGGAGCTGTTTTTT.

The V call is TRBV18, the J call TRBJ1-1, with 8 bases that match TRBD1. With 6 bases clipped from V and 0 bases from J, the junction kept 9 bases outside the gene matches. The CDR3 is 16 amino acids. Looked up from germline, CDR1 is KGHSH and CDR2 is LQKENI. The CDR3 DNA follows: TGTGCCAGCTCGTACGGGACAGGTGATATGAACACTGAAGCTTTCTTT. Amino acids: CASSYGTGDMNTEAFF.

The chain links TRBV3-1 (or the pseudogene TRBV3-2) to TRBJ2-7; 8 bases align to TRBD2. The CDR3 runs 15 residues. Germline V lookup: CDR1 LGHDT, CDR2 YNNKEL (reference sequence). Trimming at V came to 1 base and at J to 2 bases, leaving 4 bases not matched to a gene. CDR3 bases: TGTGCCAGCAGCCAAGCCCGTAGCGGGACCTACGAGCAGTACTTC. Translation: CASSQARSGTYEQYF.

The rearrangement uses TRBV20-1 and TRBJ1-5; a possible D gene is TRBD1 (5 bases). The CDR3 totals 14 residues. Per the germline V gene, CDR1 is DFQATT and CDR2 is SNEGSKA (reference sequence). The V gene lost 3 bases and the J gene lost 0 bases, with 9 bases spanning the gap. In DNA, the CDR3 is TGCAGTGCTAGTCCGACAGATAGCAATCAGCCCCAGCATTTT. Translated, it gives CSASPTDSNQPQHF.

CDR3 sequence reads: CASREDGNYGYTF. The CDR3 DNA follows: TGTGCCAGCAGGGAGGACGGTAACTATGGCTACACCTTC. This chain connects TRBV6-5 to TRBJ1-2; D is ambiguous. CDR1 is MNHEY, CDR2 SVGAGI, per germline. With 6 bases removed from V and 1 base from J, the gap between germline ends came to 9 bases. The CDR3 spans 13 residues.